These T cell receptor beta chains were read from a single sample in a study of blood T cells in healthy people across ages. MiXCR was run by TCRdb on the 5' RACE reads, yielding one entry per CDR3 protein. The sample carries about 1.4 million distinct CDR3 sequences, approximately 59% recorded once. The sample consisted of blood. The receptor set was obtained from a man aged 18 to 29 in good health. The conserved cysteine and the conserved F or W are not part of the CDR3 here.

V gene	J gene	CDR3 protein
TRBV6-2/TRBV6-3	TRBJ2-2	ASSYSWDTGELF
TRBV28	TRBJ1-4	ASSPSEWAHEKLF
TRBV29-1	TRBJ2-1	SARGGSGTYNEQF
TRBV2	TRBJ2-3	ASLWNENWEDTQY
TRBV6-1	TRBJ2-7	ASSEALSGEQY
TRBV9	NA	ASSPTSGRARYEQY
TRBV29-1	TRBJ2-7	SVMREGHEQY
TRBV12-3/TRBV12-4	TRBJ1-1	ASSLSGQGNEAF
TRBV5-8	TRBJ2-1	ASSLEPGQGIGEQF
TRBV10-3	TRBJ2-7	AIREERYEQY
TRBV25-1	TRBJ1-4	ASSEYLSGTGGGEKLF
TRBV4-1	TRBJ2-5	ASSQDGAIRY
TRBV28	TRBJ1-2	ASTVSGYGYT
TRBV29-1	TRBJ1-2	SVDDRSYGYT
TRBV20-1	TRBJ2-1	SASLGNEQF
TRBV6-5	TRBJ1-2	ASSYTRLNYGYT
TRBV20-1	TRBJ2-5	SASPLAGETQY
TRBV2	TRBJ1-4	ASSEWPSGVTSEKLF
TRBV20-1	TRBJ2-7	SARKGQGSSEQY
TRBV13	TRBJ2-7	ASSLTGAVEQY
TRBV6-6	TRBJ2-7	ASSYLSVRDTYEQY
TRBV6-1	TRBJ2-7	TSLPVGYNEQY